One sample yielded the 8 T cell receptor beta chains listed below, sequenced in a study of cytomegalovirus exposure and HLA in healthy donors. In the PCR, 60 Vbeta and 13 Jbeta primers were used. Produced via immunoSEQ multiplex PCR; TCRdb's table is partial and in-frame only. The repertoire holds roughly 180,000 clones, with just under 80% as singletons. Material: PBMCs. These receptors all come from a female donor in good health and CMV-seronegative.

This clone was detected a few times. The CDR3 bases are TGTGCCAGCAGTGGACAGGGTCTGTACGAGCAGTACTTC. Translation: CASSGQGLYEQYF. This sequence joins TRBV2 and TRBJ2-7; 7 positions match TRBD1. CDR1 is SNHLY and CDR2 is FYNNEI in the germline V gene. V dropped 4 bases and J dropped 4; count of bases not matched to a gene: 4. The CDR3 sequence is 13 residues long.

The rearrangement links TRBV15 to TRBJ2-1, with TRBD2 matching over 8 bases. V lost 3 bases, J lost 1 base, and 8 bases stayed unmatched. In germline, CDR1 is LNHNV, CDR2 YYDKDF (reference sequence). This CDR3 has 17 residues. In DNA, the CDR3 is TGTGCCACCAGCAGGGGAAGCACTAGCGGTTCCTACAATGAGCAGTTCTTC. As protein: CATSRGSTSGSYNEQFF. The complete variable domain, with remaining parts taken from reference TRBV15 and TRBJ2-1, reads DAMVIQNPRYQVTQFGKPVTLSCSQTLNHNVMYWYQQKSSQAPKLLFHYYDKDFNNEADTPDNFQSRRPNTSFCFLDIRSPGLGDTAMYLCATSRGSTSGSYNEQFFGPGTRLTVL.

This clone has only a few counts. This chain connects TRBV6-5 to TRBJ2-5; possibly TRBD2 for D (5 bases). Germline CDR1 is MNHEY and CDR2 is SVGAGI. CDR3 length: 13 residues. Trimming stripped 10 bases from V and 5 bases from J, with 17 bases between. The CDR3: CATKGSGRETQYF. As DNA, the CDR3 is TGTGCCACCAAGGGCAGCGGTCGGGAGACCCAGTACTTC.

The CDR3 DNA sequence: TGTGCCTGGAGTGTACTCAGCGGGGGGTCCAACAATGAGCAGTTCTTC. It codes for CAWSVLSGGSNNEQFF. This sequence joins TRBV30 and TRBJ2-1, with 9 bases lining up with TRBD2. Germline trimming cut 0 bases from V and 5 bases from J; bases unmatched to any gene: 8. The CDR3 has 16 residues. Germline-derived CDR1 and CDR2 are GTSNPN and SVGIG (reference sequence).

In its sample, this clone was seen once. CDR3 nucleotides: TGTGCCAGCAGCTTAGTGGCGGTTAATGAAAAACTGTTTTTT. It specifies CASSLVAVNEKLFF. This chain links TRBV5-5 with TRBJ1-4; the D is unclear. The CDR3 covers 14 residues. The germline gives CDR1 SGHKS, CDR2 YYEKEE (reference sequence). V was trimmed by 2 bases and J by 4 bases, leaving 9 bases between them.

The genes are TRBV7-6 and TRBJ2-7, with D possibly matching TRBD1 (6 bases). There are 16 residues in the CDR3. CDR1 and CDR2 (germline): SGHVS, FNYEAQ. With 4 bases removed from V and 5 bases from J, the gap between germline ends came to 21 bases. The CDR3 protein is CASSSYQQGFAHEQYF. Here the CDR3 DNA reads TGTGCCAGCAGCTCATACCAACAGGGATTCGCCCACGAGCAGTACTTC. Full variable domain (outside the CDR3, taken from reference TRBV7-6 and TRBJ2-7): GAGVSQSPRYKVTKRGQDVALRCDPISGHVSLYWYRQALGQGPEFLTYFNYEAQQDKSGLPNDRFSAERPEGSISTLTIQRTEQRDSAMYRCASSSYQQGFAHEQYFGPGTRLTVT.

V gene TRBV6-4 combines with J gene TRBJ2-1, with D possibly being TRBD1 (5 bases). There are 15 residues in the CDR3. CDR1 and CDR2 (germline): MRHNA, SNTAGT. V lost 5 bases to trimming and J lost 3 bases, with 14 bases between them. In nucleotides, the CDR3 is TGTGCCAGCAGTCCAGGGCCTTTTGACTACAATGAGCAGTTCTTC. It specifies CASSPGPFDYNEQFF.

The chain has TRBV5-8 and TRBJ1-1; possible D gene TRBD1, 5 bases. Trimming took 0 bases from V and 8 from J, leaving 17 bases between them. Germline loops: CDR1 SGHTS, CDR2 YDEGEE. The CDR3 runs to 15 residues. CDR3 sequence (DNA): TGTGCCAGCAGCTTGGGATCAATGACAGTACGAGAAGCTTTCTTT. Its protein product is CASSLGSMTVREAFF.